This T cell receptor (beta chain) is from a study of blood T cell repertoires in COVID-19. Ages ranged from roughly 18 to 100 years, with residence in more than 20 US areas. Before being deemed recovered, Cohort 3 donors had two negative PCRs, clearance, or symptom resolution. CDR1 LGHNA and CDR2 YSLEER come from the germline V gene. The junction had 7 bases not matched to a gene; V was cut back by 0 bases and J by 1 base. The CDR3 sequence is 18 residues long. TCRdb keeps only in-frame clones here, not all; method: immunoSEQ multiplex PCR. The repertoire holds around 500,000 clones, with approximately 88% as singletons.

What was sequenced was PBMCs or T cells enriched from blood (not recorded which). The chain links TRBV4-3 to TRBJ2-4; 9 bases are shared with TRBD1. This receptor was identified in a woman in her 40s who had recovered from COVID-19. In DNA, the CDR3 is TGCGCCAGCAGCCAAGAAGTTGACAGGGGGTCGGCCAAAAACATTCAGTACTTC. Translated, it gives CASSQEVDRGSAKNIQYF.